The rows below give T cell receptor beta chains drawn from one sample of a study of blood T cell repertoires in COVID-19. The assay was immunoSEQ multiplex PCR, and TCRdb's table has in-frame clones only and misses some. This table holds some 450,000 clones, 88% found once. The sequencing sample was made of peripheral blood. The receptors stem from a woman in her 50s with COVID-19, enrolled during active disease. Each CDR3 is given with its conserved first and last residue. A D gene is named only where the DNA matches it firmly. Only part of the rows carry a size: once, few, many, or a class if the clone is expanded.

>TRBJ1-2|-|TRBD1|TRBV18|18
TGTGCCAGCTCACAAGACAGGGCCTTTTCTACCGGCCCGTATGGCTACACCTTC
CASSQDRAFSTGPYGYTF
>TRBJ1-1|-|-|TRBV7-8|14
TGTGCCAGCAGCCCGATCTTACCGGGCACTGAAGCTTTCTTT
CASSPILPGTEAFF
>TRBJ2-2|-|-|TRBV12-5|18
TGTGCTAGTGGTTATACCCGGGACACCTCATTACTTCCCGGGGAGCTGTTTTTT
CASGYTRDTSLLPGELFF
>TRBJ1-2|-|-|TRBV6-6|14
TGTGCCAGCAGTTACTCAAGAGAGGTAGATGGCTACACCTTC
CASSYSREVDGYTF
>TRBJ2-3|-|TRBD2|TRBV7-6|17
TGTGCCAGCAGTCCGCGGGCTGGCGGGGGGGCAACAGATACGCAGTATTTT
CASSPRAGGGATDTQYF
>TRBJ1-3|-|TRBD1|TRBV10-3|15
TGTGCCATCAGTCGGACAGGGGATAGTGGAAACACCATATATTTT
CAISRTGDSGNTIYF
>TRBJ2-7|-|-|TRBV6-5|14
TGTGCCAGCAGTCCCACCTTAGTCGCCTACGAGCAGTACTTC
CASSPTLVAYEQYF
>TRBJ1-2|-|TRBD1|TRBV6-2/TRBV6-3|15
TGTGCCAGCAGCCGTCGCGGGACAGCTAACTATGGCTACACCTTC
CASSRRGTANYGYTF
>TRBJ2-1|-|TRBD1|TRBV27|16
TGTGCCAGCAGTTTAACAGGGGGTACCTCCTACAATGAGCAGTTCTTC
CASSLTGGTSYNEQFF
>TRBJ2-3|-|TRBD2|TRBV9|15
TGTGCCAGCAGTGGGCGGGGGACTAGAACAGATACGCAGTATTTT
CASSGRGTRTDTQYF
>TRBJ2-3|once|TRBD2|TRBV9|17
TGTGCCAGCAGCGCACCTCGGACTAGCGAGAGCACAGATACGCAGTATTTT
CASSAPRTSESTDTQYF
>TRBJ2-7|-|TRBD2|TRBV14|16
TGTGCCAGCACCCCACTGGGAAGGACGGGACTACAGGAGCAGTACTTC
CASTPLGRTGLQEQYF
>TRBJ2-3|-|TRBD1|TRBV15|15
TGTGCCACCAGCGTTAGGACAGGGGGCTTGGATACGCAGTATTTT
CATSVRTGGLDTQYF
>TRBJ1-1|-|TRBD1|TRBV3-1/TRBV3-2|16
TGTGCCAGCAGCCAAGATCGGGACAGGGCGAACACTGAAGCTTTCTTT
CASSQDRDRANTEAFF
>TRBJ2-7|-|-|TRBV19|13
TGTGCCAGTAGTACTTCCAGGGGCCACGAGCAGTACTTC
CASSTSRGHEQYF
>TRBJ1-1|-|TRBD1|TRBV24-1|13
TGTGCCACCAGTGATCCAGGGGGCACTGAAGCTTTCTTT
CATSDPGGTEAFF
>TRBJ2-7|-|TRBD1|TRBV7-2|15
TGTGCCAGCAGCTTAGTGGCAGGGGGCATGGACGAGCAGTACTTC
CASSLVAGGMDEQYF
>TRBJ2-3|-|TRBD1|TRBV14|14
TGTGCCAGCAGCCGACAAAGGGGGCGAGATACGCAGTATTTT
CASSRQRGRDTQYF
>TRBJ1-6|-|-|TRBV25-1|14
TGTGCCAGCAGTGAGCCAGGGGACGCTTCACCCCTCCACTTT
CASSEPGDASPLHF
>TRBJ2-2|-|-|TRBV27|16
TGTGCCAGCAAGCTGGTCGGGACAACGAACACCGGGGAGCTGTTTTTT
CASKLVGTTNTGELFF
>TRBJ2-1|-|-|TRBV6-2/TRBV6-3|16
TGTGCCAGCAGCAACCGAGAGACACGAATCTACAATGAGCAGTTCTTC
CASSNRETRIYNEQFF
>TRBJ1-2|-|TRBD1|TRBV27|13
TGTGCCAGCAGTTTATCGGGACAGGGCGGCTACACCTTC
CASSLSGQGGYTF
>TRBJ2-2|-|TRBD1|TRBV7-9|16
TGTGCCAGCAGCTCTTCCGGGACAGGCATGGGGCAGGAGCTGTTTTTT
CASSSSGTGMGQELFF
>TRBJ1-6|-|-|TRBV28|16
TGTGCCAGCAGTTTATGGGAGGAAAACGAGAATTCACCCCTCCACTTT
CASSLWEENENSPLHF
>TRBJ2-1|-|TRBD1|TRBV11-2|15
TGTGCCAGCAGTTCGACACAGGGGGCGGGGAATGAGCAGTTCTTC
CASSSTQGAGNEQFF
>TRBJ2-3|-|TRBD2|TRBV7-8|18
TGTGCCAGCAGCCGCCTCATAGCGGGGACGTTAATTACAGATACGCAGTATTTT
CASSRLIAGTLITDTQYF
>TRBJ1-3|few|-|TRBV3-1/TRBV3-2|15
TGTGCCAGCAGCCCCGCCCGGGGCTCTGGAAACACCATATATTTT
CASSPARGSGNTIYF